The source of this T cell receptor beta chain is a study of human T cells and chemical hapten exposure (dated by TCRdb to about 2021). About the full investigation: For sensitization, 2% DPC in acetone was applied to a 2 cm by 2 cm area of upper inner arm skin. Patients additionally received weekly therapeutic DPC doses to the scalp throughout the roughly 24-week study period. Patch testing was performed on the upper back with Finn chambers containing 0.01% DPC, and the patch tests were scored after 6 days according to International Contact Dermatitis Research Group standards. The mostly female patient cohort included alopecia areata with under or over 50% scalp involvement, alopecia totalis and alopecia universalis. Libraries were combined into a pool for sequencing, and differences in TCR yield between samples came mainly from small differences in library volumes within the pool. Peripheral blood TCR repertoire changes were tracked in vivo in alopecia patients during primary and secondary sensitization to the hapten diphenylcyclopropenone (DPC). Blood samples were taken from patients before sensitization (week 0) and then at 2, 6 and about 24 weeks after DPC sensitization. Twenty-nine alopecia patients provided blood for TCR sequencing at one to four time points (pre-sensitization, 2, 6 and 24 weeks).

Library creation used RACE. Reads for this sample came from a NextSeq 500. During library preparation, unique molecular identifiers were attached to individual cDNA molecules so that TCRs could be counted in a quantitative, reproducible way. From each blood RNA sample, both TCR alpha and TCR beta chains were sequenced. For the original study's pipeline: Samples had a median of roughly 98,000 TCRs, with a range from roughly 23,224 to 750,000. The Decombinator software suite was used to annotate V, J and CDR3 in the TCR reads. For PS versus PT1 abundance plots, all samples were subsampled to the same number of TCRs (28,000). TCRs were defined as expanded if absent before sensitization and observed at least eight times at the 2-week time point. TCRdb reran the public reads through fastp at Q25 and MiXCR, keeping productive beta chains. Each entry merges the rows of one CDR3 protein and shows their most common DNA and genes. The authors' filters were not applied to this entry. The table for this sample lists some 330,000 distinct CDR3 sequences; about 5.4% of them were counted only once. The leading ten clones occupy roughly 8.2% of the sample.

CDR1 KGHSH and CDR2 LQKENI are derived from the germline V gene. The V and J ends are trimmed by 3 bases and 8 bases, leaving 13 bases between them. Reading from cysteine to phenylalanine, the CDR3 counts 14 amino acids. Just the 42-base CDR3 DNA is kept, in frame starting at base 1. This clonotype occurred a few times. It has no known antigen specificity. Base qualities are not provided; no much larger clone lies one nucleotide away. The investigation overall reported the following: Alopecia, a presumed autoimmune disease, was present in all patients, so the immune response of the patients might differ from that of healthy individuals. Patch test score was positively correlated with the number of PT1 expanded TCRs, with significance at thresholds 8, 16 and 32 but not at 4. Repeated subsampling changed both the strength of the expansion versus patch-test correlation and the threshold at which the correlation became significant. DPC sensitization did not change the number of TCRs with a frequency above 1 in 1000, and there was no evidence of changes in global repertoire structure. Significantly more large CDR3 similarity clusters were formed by expanded TCRs than by pre-sensitization or healthy control sets, consistent with antigen-driven responses.

The sample's time point label is to be understood as: pre-sensitization, week 0. The treatment or condition tag for this specimen amounts to: therapeutic diphenylcyclopropenone sensitization with weekly scalp DPC. At each patch-test visit, blood was drawn before the patch test was applied. To be eligible, patients had to be aged 18 to 70, diagnosed with alopecia and judged suitable for DPC therapy, while pregnant patients were excluded. Total RNA was extracted from unfractionated whole blood that had been collected in Tempus Blood RNA tubes. The sequencing used whole blood, collected in connection with sensitization to the hapten diphenylcyclopropenone (DPC). This sequence uses TRBV18 and TRBJ1-4, and possibly TRBD1, on 5 matching bases. The TCR was taken from a woman between 18 and 29 years old with alopecia areata. Some clones in this sample may be carry-over from other donors' samples. The DNA reads TGTGCCAGCTCACCGGACACCGAAAGGGAAAAACTGTTTTTT. It translates to CASSPDTEREKLFF.